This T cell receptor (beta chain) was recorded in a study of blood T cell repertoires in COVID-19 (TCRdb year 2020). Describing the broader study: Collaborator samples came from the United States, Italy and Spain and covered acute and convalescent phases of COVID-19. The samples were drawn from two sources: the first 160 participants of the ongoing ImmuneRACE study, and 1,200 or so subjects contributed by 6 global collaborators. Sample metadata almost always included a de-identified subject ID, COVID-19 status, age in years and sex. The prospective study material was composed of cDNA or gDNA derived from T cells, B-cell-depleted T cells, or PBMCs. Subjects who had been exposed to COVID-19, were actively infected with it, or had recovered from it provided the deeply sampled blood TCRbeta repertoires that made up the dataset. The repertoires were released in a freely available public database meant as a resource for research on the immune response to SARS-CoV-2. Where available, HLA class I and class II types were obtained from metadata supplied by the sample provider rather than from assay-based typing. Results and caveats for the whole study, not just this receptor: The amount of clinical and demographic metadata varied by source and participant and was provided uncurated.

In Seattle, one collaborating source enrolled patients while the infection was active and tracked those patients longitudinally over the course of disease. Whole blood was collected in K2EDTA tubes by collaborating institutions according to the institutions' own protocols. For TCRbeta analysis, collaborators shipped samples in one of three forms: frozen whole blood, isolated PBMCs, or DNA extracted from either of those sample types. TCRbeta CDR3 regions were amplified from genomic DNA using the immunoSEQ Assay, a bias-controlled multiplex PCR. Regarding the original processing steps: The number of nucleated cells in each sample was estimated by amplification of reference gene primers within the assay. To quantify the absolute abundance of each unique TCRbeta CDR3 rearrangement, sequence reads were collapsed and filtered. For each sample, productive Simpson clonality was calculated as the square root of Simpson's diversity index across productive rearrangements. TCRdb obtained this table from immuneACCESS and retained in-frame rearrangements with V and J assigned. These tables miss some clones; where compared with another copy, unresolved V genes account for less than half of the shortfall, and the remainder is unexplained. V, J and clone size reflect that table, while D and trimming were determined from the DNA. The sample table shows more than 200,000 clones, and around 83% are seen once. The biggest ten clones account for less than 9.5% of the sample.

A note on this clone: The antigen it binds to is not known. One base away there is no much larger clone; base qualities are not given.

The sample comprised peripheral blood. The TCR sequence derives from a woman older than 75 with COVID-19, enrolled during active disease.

The CDR3 sequence is CASSYTTSTDTQYF. The bases are TGTGCCAGCAGTTACACCACTAGCACAGATACGCAGTATTTT. The chain couples TRBV6-6 to TRBJ2-3, with no reliable assignment of the D segment. The CDR3 has 14 amino acids, counting the end cysteine and phenylalanine. The CDR3 DNA has 42 bases and is translated from base 1. Taken from the germline V gene (reference sequence), the CDR1 and CDR2 loops are MNHNY and SVGAGI. V sheds 2 bases and J sheds 0 bases, leaving 6 bases between their ends.